A selection of T cell receptor beta chains follows, all from one sample in a study of blood T cell repertoires in COVID-19. Here immunoSEQ multiplex PCR was the method, and the copy in TCRdb shows in-frame clones only, minus some. The data hold approximately 230,000 clones, with roughly 90% observed a single time. Sequences were obtained from PBMCs or T cells enriched from blood (not recorded which). The receptors originated from a woman in her thirties with acute COVID-19. CDR3s include the opening cysteine and the closing phenylalanine or tryptophan. The D gene is left open where the match is weak. Clone size is not always given. Where it is, it says once, few, many or a class for expanded clones.

TRBV3-1/TRBV3-2,NA,NA,TRBJ2-1,CASSQDLFRFF,TGTGCCAGCAGCCAAGATCTGTTTCGGTTCTTC
TRBV29-1,NA,NA,TRBJ1-2,CSVEGGYGYTF,TGCAGCGTTGAAGGAGGCTATGGCTACACCTTC
TRBV28,NA,NA,TRBJ1-5,CASSTPGGGQPQHF,TGTGCCAGCAGTACCCCGGGAGGCGGTCAGCCCCAGCATTTT
TRBV30,TRBD1,NA,TRBJ1-2,CAWRGQGTYGYTF,TGTGCCTGGAGAGGACAGGGGACGTATGGCTACACCTTC
TRBV5-4,TRBD1,NA,TRBJ2-7,CASSSSGQGSGEQYF,TGTGCCAGCAGCTCGTCCGGACAGGGTTCGGGCGAGCAGTACTTC
TRBV7-8,TRBD2,NA,TRBJ2-2,CASSPQGLAAAPNTGELFF,TGTGCCAGCAGCCCGCAGGGACTAGCCGCCGCCCCGAACACCGGGGAGCTGTTTTTT
TRBV7-9,NA,once,TRBJ2-1,CASSKDTNYNEQFF,TGTGCCAGCAGCAAGGACACAAACTACAATGAGCAGTTCTTC
TRBV7-9,NA,NA,TRBJ1-1,CASSLGPGRNTEAFF,TGTGCCAGCAGCTTAGGCCCCGGTCGGAACACTGAAGCTTTCTTT
TRBV2,NA,NA,TRBJ1-5,CASSEFGQLYSNQPQHF,TGTGCCAGCAGTGAGTTCGGACAGCTTTATAGCAATCAGCCCCAGCATTTT
TRBV2,NA,NA,TRBJ2-1,CASSEEGVGEQFF,TGTGCCAGCAGTGAGGAAGGGGTGGGTGAGCAGTTCTTC
TRBV5-8,NA,NA,TRBJ2-1,CASSLDFGAEQFF,TGTGCCAGCAGCTTGGATTTTGGGGCTGAGCAGTTCTTC
TRBV29-1,NA,NA,TRBJ2-5,CSVLPQETQYF,TGCAGCGTTCTACCTCAAGAGACCCAGTACTTC
TRBV18,NA,NA,TRBJ2-7,CASSDRPRRGDEQYF,TGTGCCAGCTCAGATCGACCGCGGAGGGGCGACGAGCAGTACTTC
TRBV19,NA,NA,TRBJ2-1,CASTRDREQFF,TGTGCCAGTACGCGGGATCGGGAGCAGTTCTTC
TRBV7-2,NA,NA,TRBJ2-2,CASSETLGTGELFF,TGTGCCAGCAGCGAGACACTAGGGACCGGGGAGCTGTTTTTT
TRBV6-1,NA,NA,TRBJ2-4,CASSEGEQGGLHF,TGTGCCAGCAGTGAGGGGGAACAAGGGGGTTTACACTTC
TRBV5-8,TRBD2,NA,TRBJ2-3,CASSQLAGGSSDTQYF,TGTGCCAGCAGCCAACTAGCGGGGGGGTCGTCGGATACGCAGTATTTT
TRBV7-2,NA,NA,TRBJ2-7,CASRRSDGGAYEQYF,TGTGCCAGCAGGCGGTCGGACGGAGGCGCCTACGAGCAGTACTTC
TRBV12-3/TRBV12-4,NA,NA,TRBJ1-5,CASRDGSNQPQHF,TGTGCCAGCCGCGACGGGAGCAATCAGCCCCAGCATTTT
TRBV27,TRBD1,once,TRBJ2-7,CASSKPGTGFYEQYF,TGTGCCAGCAGCAAACCCGGGACAGGGTTCTACGAGCAGTACTTC
TRBV10-2,NA,NA,TRBJ2-1,CASSGDSDLIEQFF,TGCGCCAGCAGTGGGGACTCAGATCTGATTGAGCAGTTCTTC
TRBV2,TRBD2,NA,TRBJ2-1,CASSAPSGGIDEQFF,TGTGCCAGCAGTGCCCCCTCGGGGGGAATCGATGAGCAGTTCTTC
TRBV24-1,TRBD1,NA,TRBJ2-1,CATSDPGQGAYNEQFF,TGTGCCACCAGTGACCCGGGACAGGGGGCCTACAATGAGCAGTTCTTC
TRBV24-1,NA,NA,TRBJ1-2,CATSGSLGSFYGYTF,TGTGCCACCAGTGGTTCACTAGGGTCTTTTTACGGCTACACCTTC